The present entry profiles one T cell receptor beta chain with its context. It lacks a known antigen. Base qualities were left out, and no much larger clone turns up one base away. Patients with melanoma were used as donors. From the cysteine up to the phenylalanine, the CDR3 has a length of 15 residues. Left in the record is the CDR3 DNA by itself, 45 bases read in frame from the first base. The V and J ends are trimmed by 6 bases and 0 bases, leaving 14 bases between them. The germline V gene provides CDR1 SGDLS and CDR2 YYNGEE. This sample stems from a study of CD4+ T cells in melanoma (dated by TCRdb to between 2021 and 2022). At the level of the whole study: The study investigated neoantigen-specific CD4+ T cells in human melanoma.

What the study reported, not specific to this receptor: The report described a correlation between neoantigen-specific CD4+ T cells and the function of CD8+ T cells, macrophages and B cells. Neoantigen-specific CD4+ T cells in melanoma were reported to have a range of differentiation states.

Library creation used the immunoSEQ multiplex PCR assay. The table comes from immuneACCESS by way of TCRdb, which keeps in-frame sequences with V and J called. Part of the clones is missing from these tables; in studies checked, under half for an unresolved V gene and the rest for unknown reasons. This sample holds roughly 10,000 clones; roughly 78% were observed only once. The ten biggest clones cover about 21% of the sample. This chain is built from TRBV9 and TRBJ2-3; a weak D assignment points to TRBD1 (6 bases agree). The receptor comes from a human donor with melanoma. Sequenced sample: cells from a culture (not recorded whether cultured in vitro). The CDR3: CASTSTGVSTDTQYF. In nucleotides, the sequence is TGTGCCAGCACCTCGACAGGAGTTAGCACAGATACGCAGTATTTT.